This T cell receptor beta chain is drawn from a study of cytomegalovirus exposure and HLA in healthy donors. Study results and caveats: The sole available immune exposure information was CMV serostatus.

A word on this clone: Its antigen is as yet unknown.

The PCR had 60 Vbeta and 13 Jbeta primers. The protocol was immunoSEQ multiplex PCR, while the TCRdb copy is restricted to in-frame clones and leaves out a portion. The data hold 95,000 to 150,000 clones, with about three quarters observed a single time. V lost 3 bases and J lost 1; bases outside the gene matches: 1. Germline CDR1 is SGHNT and CDR2 is YYREEE (reference sequence). CDR3 length: 14 residues. This TCR was sampled from a woman between 40 and 55 years old in good health and CMV-seropositive. V is TRBV5-4 and J is TRBJ1-1, with 9 bases lining up with TRBD1. Sequencing was performed on PBMCs. DNA of the CDR3: TGTGCCAGCAGCTGGGACAGGGAGAACACTGAAGCTTTCTTT. Translating it yields CASSWDRENTEAFF.